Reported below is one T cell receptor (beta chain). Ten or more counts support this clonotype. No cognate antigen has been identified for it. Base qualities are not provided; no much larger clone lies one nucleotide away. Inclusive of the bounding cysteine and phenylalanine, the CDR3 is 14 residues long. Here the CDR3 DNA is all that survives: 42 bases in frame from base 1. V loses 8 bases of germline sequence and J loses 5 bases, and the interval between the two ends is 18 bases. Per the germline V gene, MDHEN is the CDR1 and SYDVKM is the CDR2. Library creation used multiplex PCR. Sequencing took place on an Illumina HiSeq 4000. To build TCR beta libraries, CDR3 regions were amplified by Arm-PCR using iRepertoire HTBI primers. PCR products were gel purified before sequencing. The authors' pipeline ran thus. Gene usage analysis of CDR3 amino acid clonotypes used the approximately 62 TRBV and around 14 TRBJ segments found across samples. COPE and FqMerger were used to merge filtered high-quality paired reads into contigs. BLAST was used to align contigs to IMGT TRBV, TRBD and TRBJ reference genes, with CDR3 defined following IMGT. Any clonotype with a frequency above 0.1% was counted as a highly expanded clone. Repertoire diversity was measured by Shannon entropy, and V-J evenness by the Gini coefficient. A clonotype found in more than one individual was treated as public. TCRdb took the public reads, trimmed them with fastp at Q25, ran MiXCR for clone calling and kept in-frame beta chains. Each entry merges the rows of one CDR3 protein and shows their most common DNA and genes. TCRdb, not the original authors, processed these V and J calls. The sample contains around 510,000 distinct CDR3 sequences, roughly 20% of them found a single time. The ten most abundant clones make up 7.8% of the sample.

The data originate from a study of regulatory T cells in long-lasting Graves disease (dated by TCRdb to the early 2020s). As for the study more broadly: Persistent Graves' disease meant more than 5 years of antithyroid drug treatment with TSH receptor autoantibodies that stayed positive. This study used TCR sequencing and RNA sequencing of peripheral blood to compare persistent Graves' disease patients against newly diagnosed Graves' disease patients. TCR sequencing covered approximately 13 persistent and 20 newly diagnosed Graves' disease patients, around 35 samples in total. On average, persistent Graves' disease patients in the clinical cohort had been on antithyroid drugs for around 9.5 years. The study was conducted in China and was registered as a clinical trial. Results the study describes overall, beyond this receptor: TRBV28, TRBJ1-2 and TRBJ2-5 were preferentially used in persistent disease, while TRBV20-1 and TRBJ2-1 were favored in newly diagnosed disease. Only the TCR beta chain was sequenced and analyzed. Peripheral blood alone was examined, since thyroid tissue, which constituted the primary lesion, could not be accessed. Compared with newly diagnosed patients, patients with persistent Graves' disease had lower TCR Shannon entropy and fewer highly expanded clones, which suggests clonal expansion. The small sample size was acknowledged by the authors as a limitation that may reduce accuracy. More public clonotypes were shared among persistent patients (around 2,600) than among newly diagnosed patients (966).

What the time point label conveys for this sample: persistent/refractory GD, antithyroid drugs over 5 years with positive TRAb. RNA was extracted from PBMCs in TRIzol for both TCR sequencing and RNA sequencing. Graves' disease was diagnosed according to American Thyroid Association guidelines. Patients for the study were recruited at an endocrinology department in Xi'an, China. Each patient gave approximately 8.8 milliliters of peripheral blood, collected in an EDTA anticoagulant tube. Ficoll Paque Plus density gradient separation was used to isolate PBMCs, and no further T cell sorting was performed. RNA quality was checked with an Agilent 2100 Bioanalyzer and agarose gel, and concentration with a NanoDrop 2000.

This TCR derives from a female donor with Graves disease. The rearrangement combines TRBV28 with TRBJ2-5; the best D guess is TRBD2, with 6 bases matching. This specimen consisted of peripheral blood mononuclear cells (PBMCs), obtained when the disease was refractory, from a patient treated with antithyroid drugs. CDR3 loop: CASGEAGWRETQYF. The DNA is TGTGCCAGCGGGGAGGCGGGATGGAGGGAGACCCAGTACTTC.